Below are 27 T cell receptor beta chains sequenced from a single sample in a study of T cells after posttransplantation cyclophosphamide. The repertoire was sequenced with immunoSEQ multiplex PCR; TCRdb's copy has only in-frame clones and lacks some. The sample has roughly 13,000 clones, around 74% seen once. The specimen was memory CD4+ T cells sorted from PBMCs. The receptors come from a man aged 50 or older.

The V and J genes are TRBV11-2 and TRBJ2-5; TRBD2 agrees at 9 bases. This CDR3 is built from 18 residues. The trim removed 0 bases at V and 9 bases at J, leaving 17 bases unmatched. Germline-derived CDR1 and CDR2 are SGHAT and FQNNGV. The CDR3 sequence: CASSLDLWSGGPLGAQYF. In DNA, the CDR3 is TGTGCCAGCAGCTTAGATCTTTGGAGCGGGGGGCCCCTAGGGGCCCAGTACTTC. The whole variable domain, filled in from reference TRBV11-2 and TRBJ2-5, reads EAGVAQSPRYKIIEKRQSVAFWCNPISGHATLYWYQQILGQGPKLLIQFQNNGVVDDSQLPKDRFSAERLKGVDSTLKIQPAKLEDSAVYLCASSLDLWSGGPLGAQYFGPGTRLLVL.

The chain joins TRBV18 to TRBJ2-2; no definite D call. The CDR3 has 14 residues. Trimming removed 3 bases at V and 7 bases at J, with 12 bases between. CDR1 and CDR2 (germline): KGHSH, LQKENI. CDR3 coding DNA: TGTGCCAGCTCACCGGAAGTGGCGGTCGGGGAGCTGTTTTTT. Translating it yields CASSPEVAVGELFF.

The chain employs TRBV5-8 and TRBJ1-6, with a tentative D call TRBD1 (5 bases). Trimming removed 4 bases from V and 15 bases from J, with 20 bases in between. This CDR3 has 14 amino acids. Per the germline V gene, CDR1 is SGHTS and CDR2 is YDEGEE. The CDR3, as DNA: TGTGCCAGCAGCACGACGCGGGGCGCGTTGGTCCTCCACTTT. Its protein product is CASSTTRGALVLHF.

This sequence joins TRBV6-1 and TRBJ2-2; 9 positions match TRBD2. Losses at the gene ends were 2 bases for V and 6 bases for J; bases not matched to a gene: 10. This CDR3 contains 17 residues. Germline V lookup: CDR1 MNHNS, CDR2 SASEGT. CDR3 protein: CASSEFRAGGPSGELFF. As DNA, the CDR3 is TGTGCCAGCAGTGAATTTAGGGCGGGAGGGCCGTCCGGGGAGCTGTTTTTT.

The chain recombines TRBV6-5 with TRBJ2-2, with 7 positions matching TRBD2. This CDR3 is built from 13 residues. The germline CDR1 and CDR2 sequences are MNHEY and SVGAGI. With V trimmed by 8 bases and J by 5 bases, 5 bases remained unmatched. The CDR3 sequence: CASGSSGTGELFF. DNA of the CDR3: TGTGCCAGCGGAAGTAGCGGGACCGGGGAGCTGTTTTTT.

This chain uses TRBV19 with TRBJ2-7; TRBD2 is a possible D gene (5 bases). V was shortened by 3 bases and J by 2 bases, with 11 bases between the two germline ends. The CDR3 spans 14 residues. Germline V CDR1 and CDR2: LNHDA, SQIVND (reference sequence). Here the CDR3 reads CASSMTGIPYEQYF. CDR3 nucleotide sequence: TGTGCCAGTAGTATGACGGGGATTCCCTACGAGCAGTACTTC.

This chain links TRBV28 with TRBJ1-2; D is perhaps TRBD1 (5 bases). V shed 5 bases and J shed 4 bases, with 8 bases lying between them. Germline assignment: CDR1 MDHEN and CDR2 SYDVKM. The CDR3 is 12 residues long. CDR3 sequence: CASSQGPYGYTF. The CDR3 DNA reads as TGTGCCAGCAGTCAGGGCCCCTATGGCTACACCTTC.

The chain recombines TRBV28 with TRBJ1-5, with D unclear. The V and J ends lost 3 bases and 2 bases respectively, with 8 bases between them. This CDR3 has 14 amino acids. Germline CDR1 and CDR2: MDHEN and SYDVKM. The CDR3: CASSLMSRNQPQHF. CDR3 DNA: TGTGCCAGCAGTTTGATGAGTCGCAATCAGCCCCAGCATTTT.

This clone was picked up a small number of times. Other DNA variants within this sample encode the same CDR3. The V and J genes are TRBV7-8 and TRBJ1-1; weak D call: TRBD1 (5 bases). The ends were cut back, 2 bases at V and 3 bases at J, with 7 bases in the middle. This CDR3 has 13 residues. Germline V gives CDR1 SGHVS, CDR2 FQNEAQ. CDR3 coding DNA: TGTGCCAGCAGCTTAACCAGGGACACTGAAGCTTTCTTT. Amino acids: CASSLTRDTEAFF.

This clone was seen once. The V and J genes are TRBV5-6 and TRBJ2-2; possibly TRBD1 for D (5 bases). CDR1 and CDR2 (germline): SGHDT, YYEEEE. The V and J ends lost 0 bases and 1 base respectively, with 7 bases between them. This CDR3 contains 15 residues. In DNA, the CDR3 is TGTGCCAGCAGCTTGGCAGGGTTGAACACCGGGGAGCTGTTTTTT. Protein product: CASSLAGLNTGELFF.

The J gene is TRBJ1-2, the V gene TRBV11-3; D gene ambiguous. V gave up 4 bases and J gave up 4 bases, with 16 bases separating them. This CDR3 is 15 amino acids long. The germline V gene has CDR1 SGHNT and CDR2 YENEEA. CDR3 region: CASSSNPTGTYGYTF. CDR3 nucleotide sequence: TGTGCCAGCAGCTCCAACCCGACGGGAACCTATGGCTACACCTTC.

The V and J genes are TRBV9 and TRBJ2-4, with 8 bases identical to TRBD1. The CDR3 runs to 18 residues. V lost 0 bases to trimming and J lost 0 bases; unmatched junction nucleotides: 8. The germline V gene has CDR1 SGDLS and CDR2 YYNGEE. CDR3 sequence reads: CASSVDPGGSLAKNIQYF. The CDR3 DNA is TGTGCCAGCAGCGTAGACCCAGGGGGCTCGTTAGCCAAAAACATTCAGTACTTC.

The V call is TRBV2, the J call TRBJ2-1, with D possibly matching TRBD2 (5 bases). Germline V CDR1 and CDR2: SNHLY, FYNNEI. The CDR3 consists of 13 residues. The V end lost 3 bases, the J end lost 10 bases, and 13 bases lay between the germline ends. CDR3 sequence: CASSDRPLVEQFF. As DNA, the CDR3 is TGTGCCAGCAGTGACCGCCCACTAGTAGAGCAGTTCTTC.

The chain carries TRBV19 and TRBJ1-2; no clear D. Germline V gene data show CDR1 as LNHDA and CDR2 as SQIVND (reference sequence). V shed 7 bases and J shed 0 bases, with 12 bases lying between them. This CDR3 has 14 residues. The CDR3 spells CASTKDISNYGYTF. The CDR3 nucleotides read TGTGCCAGTACTAAAGACATTTCTAACTATGGCTACACCTTC.

This rearrangement joins TRBV9 to TRBJ1-2; no clear D gene. This CDR3 is 16 amino acids long. Trimming removed 4 bases at V and 4 bases at J, with 20 bases between. From germline, CDR1 is SGDLS and CDR2 YYNGEE. The CDR3 sequence: CASSSSTKARVYGYTF. CDR3 DNA sequence: TGTGCCAGCAGCTCTAGTACGAAAGCGAGGGTCTATGGCTACACCTTC.

V is TRBV10-3 and J is TRBJ1-6; D might be TRBD1 (6 bases). CDR3 size: 14 residues. Germline CDR1 ENHRY, CDR2 SYGVKD. Trimming shortened V by 6 bases and J by 6 bases, and 12 bases separated the two germline ends. CDR3 in DNA: TGTGCCATCAGGTCGACAGGTTTTAATTCACCCCTCCACTTT. This encodes CAIRSTGFNSPLHF.

This clone is medium-sized in the sample. This chain links TRBV5-5 with TRBJ1-1; D gene uncertain. The CDR3 contains 14 residues. The germline CDR1 and CDR2 sequences are SGHKS and YYEKEE (reference sequence). V was trimmed by 4 bases and J by 6 bases, leaving 16 bases between them. The CDR3 loop reads CASSVDGERAEAFF. The DNA of the CDR3 is TGTGCCAGCAGCGTGGACGGCGAACGGGCTGAAGCTTTCTTT.

This clone was seen a single time. V usage is TRBV7-2 and J usage is TRBJ2-2; a weak D match, TRBD2 (5 bases). Trimming shortened V by 2 bases and J by 1 base, and 8 bases separated the two germline ends. Germline V gene sequence: CDR1 SGHTA, CDR2 FQGNSA. The CDR3 has 15 amino acids. Here the CDR3 reads CASSLTRGNTGELFF. CDR3 DNA: TGTGCCAGCAGCTTAACCCGGGGGAACACCGGGGAGCTGTTTTTT. The full variable domain, completed using reference TRBV7-2 and TRBJ2-2, is GAGVSQSPSNKVTEKGKDVELRCDPISGHTALYWYRQSLGQGLEFLIYFQGNSAPDKSGLPSDRFSAERTGGSVSTLTIQRTQQEDSAVYLCASSLTRGNTGELFFGEGSRLTVL.

This clone is a singleton in its sample. The chain couples TRBV5-8 to TRBJ2-1, with D hard to call. The CDR3 loop spans 14 amino acids. Germline V gives CDR1 SGHTS, CDR2 YDEGEE. V was trimmed by 1 base and J by 0 bases, leaving 5 bases between them. The CDR3 region is CASSLFSSYNEQFF. The CDR3 DNA follows: TGTGCCAGCAGCTTGTTCAGCTCCTACAATGAGCAGTTCTTC.

V gene TRBV11-3 combines with J gene TRBJ2-5; 7 bases agree with TRBD1. Germline V lookup: CDR1 SGHNT, CDR2 YENEEA. V lost 5 bases and J lost 1; bases outside the gene matches: 4. The CDR3 spans 14 residues. The CDR3 coding sequence is TGTGCCAGCAGCCCCGGGACAGTCCAAGAGACCCAGTACTTC. This codes for CASSPGTVQETQYF.

This rearrangement joins TRBV7-2 to TRBJ2-5; 13 bases match TRBD2. The germline CDR1 and CDR2 sequences are SGHTA and FQGNSA. V gave up 3 bases and J gave up 5 bases; unmatched junction bases: 6. This CDR3 has 16 amino acids. The CDR3 sequence is CASSFTGTSGAETQYF. As DNA, the CDR3 is TGTGCCAGCAGCTTCACCGGGACTAGCGGGGCGGAGACCCAGTACTTC. The complete variable domain, with remaining parts taken from reference TRBV7-2 and TRBJ2-5, reads GAGVSQSPSNKVTEKGKDVELRCDPISGHTALYWYRQSLGQGLEFLIYFQGNSAPDKSGLPSDRFSAERTGGSVSTLTIQRTQQEDSAVYLCASSFTGTSGAETQYFGPGTRLLVL.

The gene calls are TRBV29-1 and TRBJ1-2; 7 nucleotides agree with TRBD1. This CDR3 is 14 amino acids long. CDR1 is SQVTM, CDR2 ANQGSEA, per germline. After removal of 7 bases from V and 2 bases from J, the junction contained 10 bases not matched to a gene. CDR3 loop: CSAGGTGVNYGYTF. DNA for the CDR3: TGCAGCGCTGGGGGAACAGGGGTCAACTATGGCTACACCTTC.

By share of the sample, this clone is medium-sized. The chain couples TRBV14 to TRBJ1-1, with 7 nucleotides matching TRBD1. V lost 5 bases, J lost 4 bases, and 4 bases stayed unmatched. The CDR3 runs 13 residues. Germline CDR1 reads SGHDN; CDR2 reads FVKESK. The CDR3 bases are TGTGCCAGCAGCGACAGGGACAGCACTGAAGCTTTCTTT. Translating gives CASSDRDSTEAFF.

The CDR3 DNA reads TGTGCCAGTAGTATATTGTCCGGGACAGGGAACGAGCAGTACTTC. Translating it yields CASSILSGTGNEQYF. The chain combines TRBV19 with TRBJ2-7; 9 positions agree with TRBD1. Per the germline V gene, CDR1 is LNHDA and CDR2 is SQIVND (reference sequence). The junction had 7 bases not matched to a gene; V was cut back by 2 bases and J by 5 bases. The CDR3 contains 15 residues.

V gene TRBV5-6 combines with J gene TRBJ1-6, with D perhaps TRBD1 (6 bases). V was pared by 3 bases and J by 4 bases, with 11 bases between. This CDR3 comprises 15 residues. Germline-derived CDR1 and CDR2 are SGHDT and YYEEEE. This CDR3 reads CASSYTGLYNSPLHF. In DNA, the CDR3 is TGTGCCAGCAGCTATACAGGGTTATATAATTCACCCCTCCACTTT.

The chain joins TRBV7-2 to TRBJ2-7; 7 bases match TRBD1. The ends lost 5 bases at V and 5 bases at J; junction bases unmatched: 9. CDR3 length equals 14 residues. Germline V CDR1 and CDR2: SGHTA, FQGNSA. CDR3 loop: CASSPMTGSHEQYF. In DNA form, the CDR3 reads TGTGCCAGCAGCCCTATGACAGGGTCCCACGAGCAGTACTTC.

This clone was detected a few times. This sequence joins TRBV4-1 and TRBJ2-2, with 9 bases identical to TRBD1. J was trimmed by 5 bases and V by 2 bases; bases with no gene match: 12. CDR1 is MGHRA, CDR2 YSYEKL, per germline. The CDR3 is made up of 18 amino acids. CDR3 residues: CASSQWKGDRAKTGELFF. The CDR3 DNA follows: TGCGCCAGCAGCCAATGGAAGGGGGACAGGGCAAAAACCGGGGAGCTGTTTTTT.